Listed below are T cell receptor beta chains from one sample, sequenced in a study of blood T cell repertoires in COVID-19. Generated by immunoSEQ multiplex PCR, the TCRdb table keeps only in-frame clones and is missing some. The sample carries some 250,000 clones, around three quarters recorded once. Material: peripheral blood. These receptor sequences come from an elderly woman with acute or convalescent COVID-19. Both conserved end residues are part of each CDR3. A D gene is named only where the DNA matches it firmly. Size is stated for part of the rows, as once, few or many counts, or as a class when the clone is expanded.

V	size	D	length	J	CDR3	DNA
TRBV19	.	.	15	TRBJ2-2	CASTVGGRATGELFF	TGTGCCAGTACGGTCGGCGGAAGAGCCACCGGGGAGCTGTTTTTT
TRBV9	.	.	14	TRBJ1-1	CASSAQGGGTEAFF	TGTGCCAGCAGCGCACAGGGAGGGGGCACTGAAGCTTTCTTT
TRBV7-9	.	TRBD1	16	TRBJ2-3	CASSLYTGQGTDTQYF	TGTGCCAGCAGCTTATATACGGGACAGGGAACAGATACGCAGTATTTT
TRBV7-6	few	.	16	TRBJ1-3	CASSPQELVSGNTIYF	TGTGCCAGCAGCCCACAGGAGCTCGTCTCTGGAAACACCATATATTTT
TRBV6-5	.	.	15	TRBJ1-2	CASRLGSQGFYGYTF	TGTGCCAGCAGGCTCGGGAGCCAGGGTTTCTATGGCTACACCTTC
TRBV13	.	.	11	TRBJ2-5	CAPKHIETQYF	TGTGCCCCCAAACATATAGAGACCCAGTACTTC
TRBV7-2	once	.	13	TRBJ2-1	CASSSLAGNEQFF	TGTGCCAGCAGCTCCTTAGCCGGCAATGAGCAGTTCTTC
TRBV11-1	few	.	14	TRBJ1-4	CASSFGRGNEKLFF	TGTGCCAGCAGCTTCGGCAGAGGAAATGAAAAACTGTTTTTT
TRBV6-5	.	TRBD1	15	TRBJ1-2	CASSLTGTAAIGYTF	TGTGCCAGCAGTTTAACCGGGACAGCAGCTATCGGCTACACCTTC
TRBV4-1	.	TRBD1	18	TRBJ2-7	CASSPIGMPGQGRYEQYF	TGCGCCAGCAGCCCGATTGGGATGCCGGGACAGGGGAGGTACGAGCAGTACTTC
TRBV6-1	once	.	15	TRBJ2-1	CASSEAGRGYNEQFF	TGTGCCAGCAGTGAAGCGGGTCGGGGGTACAATGAGCAGTTCTTC
TRBV5-4	.	TRBD2	16	TRBJ2-3	CASSLVAGGPTHTQYF	TGTGCCAGCAGCTTGGTCGCGGGGGGGCCAACCCATACGCAGTATTTT
TRBV12-3/TRBV12-4	.	.	13	TRBJ2-7	CASSFPPGGEQYF	TGTGCCAGCAGTTTCCCTCCCGGGGGCGAGCAGTACTTC
TRBV19	.	.	14	TRBJ1-5	CASSIVWGDQPQHF	TGTGCCAGTAGTATAGTATGGGGGGATCAGCCCCAGCATTTT
TRBV7-2	.	TRBD1	14	TRBJ1-6	CASSQGAYNSPLHF	TGTGCCAGCAGTCAGGGGGCTTATAATTCACCCCTCCACTTT
TRBV4-1	.	.	15	TRBJ2-7	CASSQGQGRTYEQYF	TGCGCCAGCAGCCAAGGGCAGGGTCGGACCTACGAGCAGTACTTC
TRBV6-1	few	.	12	TRBJ1-1	CASSDRNTEAFF	TGTGCCAGCAGTGACAGAAACACTGAAGCTTTCTTT
TRBV28	.	.	13	TRBJ1-2	CASSLEGWYGYTF	TGTGCCAGCAGTTTGGAGGGGTGGTATGGCTACACCTTC
TRBV28	.	.	15	TRBJ1-2	CASSSWGQRNYGYTF	TGTGCCAGCAGTTCGTGGGGGCAGCGTAACTATGGCTACACCTTC
TRBV5-4	.	.	15	TRBJ1-6	CASSPPTGDNSPLHF	TGTGCCAGCAGCCCCCCGACAGGCGATAATTCACCCCTCCACTTT
TRBV24-1	once	.	12	TRBJ1-2	CATSDGVYGYTF	TGTGCCACAAGTGACGGGGTTTATGGCTACACCTTC
TRBV19	.	.	14	TRBJ1-6	CASSRREKNSPLHF	TGTGCCAGTAGTAGGCGGGAGAAAAATTCACCCCTCCACTTT
TRBV10-3	.	.	16	TRBJ1-2	CAISPDRGMGNYGYTF	TGTGCCATCAGCCCGGACAGAGGGATGGGAAATTATGGCTACACCTTC
TRBV6-5	.	.	13	TRBJ1-2	CASSLDGDYGYTF	TGTGCCAGCAGCCTTGACGGAGACTATGGCTACACCTTC
TRBV28	once	.	12	TRBJ1-1	CASRRGRTEAFF	TGTGCCAGCCGCAGGGGCCGCACTGAAGCTTTCTTT
TRBV9	few	TRBD2	20	TRBJ2-2	CASSVNPIGAGALNTGELFF	TGTGCCAGCAGCGTAAATCCCATTGGAGCGGGGGCCCTAAACACCGGGGAGCTGTTTTTT
TRBV4-2	.	TRBD2	17	TRBJ2-7	CASSQGVGLAGVYEQYF	TGTGCCAGCAGCCAAGGGGTGGGACTAGCGGGAGTGTACGAGCAGTACTTC
TRBV4-1	.	.	16	TRBJ2-4	CASSPSEGGTKNIQYF	TGCGCCAGCAGCCCCAGCGAGGGGGGGACCAAAAACATTCAGTACTTC
TRBV5-4	.	TRBD2	16	TRBJ2-1	CASSSPTSGRGNEQFF	TGTGCCAGCAGCTCACCGACTAGCGGGAGAGGGAATGAGCAGTTCTTC
TRBV7-2	once	.	12	TRBJ1-6	CASSFNNSPLHF	TGTGCCAGCAGCTTCAATAATTCACCCCTCCACTTT
TRBV11-2	.	.	12	TRBJ2-3	CASLGVPYTQYF	TGTGCCTCCCTAGGGGTACCCTATACGCAGTATTTT
TRBV9	.	.	15	TRBJ2-1	CASSVFSEIYNEQFF	TGTGCCAGCAGCGTATTTAGCGAGATCTACAATGAGCAGTTCTTC
TRBV3-1/TRBV3-2	.	.	15	TRBJ2-1	CASSQEGLRLNEQFF	TGTGCCAGCAGCCAAGAAGGACTTAGACTCAATGAGCAGTTCTTC
TRBV7-8	.	TRBD1	15	TRBJ1-1	CASSPTLQGGFEAFF	TGTGCCAGCAGCCCTACGCTACAGGGGGGGTTTGAAGCTTTCTTT
TRBV5-4	.	.	16	TRBJ2-5	CASSLSPPSGQETQYF	TGTGCCAGCAGCTTGTCTCCCCCCTCGGGGCAAGAGACCCAGTACTTC
TRBV4-2	.	TRBD1	19	TRBJ2-6	CASSHGTGGSSSGANVLTF	TGTGCCAGCAGCCACGGGACAGGGGGCTCTAGTTCTGGGGCCAACGTCCTGACTTTC
TRBV25-1	.	.	14	TRBJ2-3	CASSVGGGVDTQYF	TGTGCCAGCAGTGTGGGCGGAGGGGTGGATACGCAGTATTTT
TRBV15	.	TRBD1	15	TRBJ1-4	CATSREGQGGEKLFF	TGTGCCACCAGCAGAGAGGGACAGGGTGGCGAAAAACTGTTTTTT
TRBV5-6	.	.	13	TRBJ1-1	CASSGHQRFGAFF	TGTGCCAGCAGCGGACACCAAAGGTTTGGGGCTTTCTTT
TRBV10-2	.	TRBD1	18	TRBJ1-4	CASSEEADPGQLNEKLFF	TGCGCCAGCAGTGAAGAGGCCGATCCGGGACAGCTCAATGAAAAACTGTTTTTT
TRBV10-3	.	.	13	TRBJ1-2	CAYRPGISNGYTF	TGTGCCTATAGACCGGGGATATCGAATGGCTACACCTTC
TRBV18	.	.	12	TRBJ2-5	CASSPSGETQYF	TGTGCCAGCTCACCATCGGGGGAGACCCAGTACTTC
TRBV25-1	few	.	13	TRBJ2-2	CASSRGITGELFF	TGTGCCAGCAGTCGGGGGATTACCGGGGAGCTGTTTTTT
TRBV3-1/TRBV3-2	.	.	16	TRBJ2-3	CASSQVGGYAADTQYF	TGTGCCAGCAGCCAAGTAGGGGGTTATGCGGCAGATACGCAGTATTTT
TRBV29-1	once	.	15	TRBJ1-2	CSVAFQRGSSSGYTF	TGCAGCGTTGCCTTCCAGCGGGGGAGTAGCTCTGGCTACACCTTC
TRBV15	.	.	13	TRBJ2-3	CATSGGQKDTQYF	TGTGCCACCAGCGGCGGACAGAAAGATACGCAGTATTTT